Here is one TCR beta chain with its context. The CDR3 has 14 amino acids. V gave up 5 bases and J gave up 6 bases, with 14 bases separating them. Germline V CDR1 and CDR2: SGHAT, FQNNGV. This sample was included in a study of response to subunit inactivated influenza vaccine. TCRdb processed the RT-PCR reads anew with MiXCR; each CDR3 protein has one entry. In the table there are 450,000 to 600,000 distinct CDR3 sequences, 16% of which are singletons. The clonotype comes from a man between 50 and 69 years old who received an inactivated influenza vaccine. The rearrangement links TRBV11-2 to TRBJ2-4; D might be TRBD2 (5 bases). The source material was CD4+ T cells sorted from PBMCs, sampled around 25 months after vaccination. For the CDR3, the DNA is TGTGCCAGCAGCCCGGACCGGGGATTAAACATTCAGTACTTC. This sequence encodes CASSPDRGLNIQYF.